Presented here are 26 T cell receptor beta chains from one specimen sequenced in a study of T cell responses to AZD1222 COVID-19 vaccine. Data came from immunoSEQ multiplex PCR; TCRdb stores just in-frame clones and leaves some out. The data hold some 110,000 clones, with more than 75% observed a single time. Specimen: peripheral blood, collected on day 0 of AZD1222 vaccination. These TCRs come from an adult in good health.

This rearrangement joins TRBV15 to TRBJ2-2; D gene ambiguous. Germline-derived CDR1 and CDR2 are LNHNV and YYDKDF (reference sequence). This CDR3 is 14 amino acids long. V was trimmed by 6 bases and J by 1 base, leaving 9 bases between them. CDR3 loop: CATSPTENTGELFF. CDR3 bases: TGTGCCACCAGTCCTACTGAGAACACCGGGGAGCTGTTTTTT.

CDR3 DNA sequence: TGTGCCAGTAGTATAGTCCTAAACAATGAGCAGTTCTTC. Translation gives CASSIVLNNEQFF. The rearrangement links TRBV19 to TRBJ2-1; D is ambiguous. CDR1 is LNHDA, CDR2 SQIVND, per germline (reference sequence). The CDR3 sequence is 13 residues long. Trimming stripped 1 base from V and 5 bases from J, with 6 bases between.

The chain uses TRBV19 and TRBJ1-1, with 7 bases fitting TRBD1. Germline V gives CDR1 LNHDA, CDR2 SQIVND (reference sequence). The CDR3 spans 13 residues. The V segment lost 8 bases and the J segment 2 bases; nucleotides outside the gene matches: 5. CDR3 bases: TGTGCCAGTGCTAACAGGGGAAACACTGAAGCTTTCTTT. It specifies CASANRGNTEAFF. Filled out from reference TRBV19 and TRBJ1-1, the complete variable domain reads DGGITQSPKYLFRKEGQNVTLSCEQNLNHDAMYWYRQDPGQGLRLIYYSQIVNDFQKGDIAEGYSVSREKKESFPLTVTSAQKNPTAFYLCASANRGNTEAFFGQGTRLTVV.

The rearrangement links TRBV11-2 to TRBJ1-2; maybe TRBD1 (5 bases). CDR1 is SGHAT and CDR2 is FQNNGV in the germline V gene. V gave up 0 bases and J gave up 7 bases, with 12 bases separating them. There are 14 residues in the CDR3. CDR3 nucleotide sequence: TGTGCCAGCAGCTTAGACCCGGGGCCAGGTGGCTACACCTTC. It encodes CASSLDPGPGGYTF.

The V call is TRBV7-9, the J call TRBJ2-7; 7 nucleotides align to TRBD2. The CDR3 runs to 15 residues. Germline trimming cut 8 bases from V and 2 bases from J; bases unmatched to any gene: 12. Germline V gene sequence: CDR1 SEHNR, CDR2 FQNEAQ (reference sequence). The CDR3 DNA sequence: TGTGCCAGCGGAGACTCCGGGACTAATCCCTACGAGCAGTACTTC. It is translated as CASGDSGTNPYEQYF.

In regard to this clone: The same CDR3 arises from other DNA sequences in this sample as well. The rearrangement uses TRBV28 and TRBJ1-1, with 10 bases lining up with TRBD1. This CDR3 is built from 14 residues. The V segment lost 4 bases and the J segment 3 bases; nucleotides outside the gene matches: 2. Germline lookup yields CDR1 MDHEN and CDR2 SYDVKM. The CDR3 sequence is CASSSGQGDTEAFF. CDR3 nucleotide sequence: TGTGCCAGCAGTTCCGGACAGGGGGACACTGAAGCTTTCTTT.

The chain joins TRBV6-5 to TRBJ2-7; possible D gene TRBD2, 6 bases. The germline V gene has CDR1 MNHEY and CDR2 SVGAGI. With 5 bases removed from V and 5 bases from J, the gap between germline ends came to 19 bases. The CDR3 spans 15 residues. CDR3 nucleotides: TGTGCCAGCAGTCAACCACGGCAGGGAGGCGACGAGCAGTACTTC. It translates to CASSQPRQGGDEQYF.

The chain combines TRBV21-1 with TRBJ2-1; the table names TRBD2, a call not compared with the DNA. TRBV21-1 constitutes a pseudogene. The CDR3 contains 17 residues. The CDR3 reads CASSWGRREGQFGEQFF. CDR3 coding DNA: TGTGCCAGCAGCTGGGGCAGGCGGGAGGGCCAATTCGGTGAGCAGTTCTTC.

This sequence joins TRBV11-2 and TRBJ1-2, with a weak D call TRBD1 (6 bases). V was shortened by 3 bases and J by 5 bases, with 7 bases between the two germline ends. CDR3 length equals 12 residues. CDR1 is SGHAT and CDR2 is FQNNGV in the germline V gene. CDR3 region: CASSFTGYGYTF. For the CDR3, the DNA is TGTGCCAGCAGCTTCACAGGGTATGGCTACACCTTC.

The chain links TRBV10-1 to TRBJ1-6, with TRBD1 matching over 8 bases. CDR3 length: 14 amino acids. Germline V gives CDR1 WNHNN, CDR2 SYGVQD (reference sequence). V trimming: 7 bases; J trimming: 9 bases; junction bases outside the gene matches: 8. In nucleotides, the CDR3 is TGCGCCAGCACCTTGGACAGGGCAAGTTCACCCCTCCACTTT. It encodes CASTLDRASSPLHF.

The gene calls are TRBV4-1 and TRBJ1-3, with D possibly TRBD1 on 5 matching bases. The V gene lost 2 bases and the J gene lost 4 bases, with 15 bases spanning the gap. Germline CDR1 is MGHRA and CDR2 is YSYEKL. The length of the CDR3 is 16 residues. The CDR3 loop reads CASSQSFRDSGNTIYF. DNA of the CDR3: TGCGCCAGCAGCCAATCCTTTAGGGACTCCGGAAACACCATATATTTT.

The chain carries TRBV29-1 and TRBJ1-2, with a possible D match to TRBD1 (6 bases). The CDR3 extends over 10 amino acids. V was cut by 5 bases and J by 7 bases, with 8 bases left in between. Germline V lookup: CDR1 SQVTM, CDR2 ANQGSEA. The CDR3 sequence is CSVRTAGYTF. The CDR3 DNA reads as TGCAGCGTTCGGACAGCTGGCTACACCTTC. The whole variable domain, remainder taken from reference TRBV29-1 and TRBJ1-2, is SAVISQKPSRDICQRGTSLTIQCQVDSQVTMMFWYRQQPGQSLTLIATANQGSEATYESGFVIDKFPISRPNLTFSTLTVSNMSPEDSSIYLCSVRTAGYTFGSGTRLTVV.

V usage is TRBV30 and J usage is TRBJ1-6; no clear D gene. From germline, CDR1 is GTSNPN and CDR2 SVGIG (reference sequence). V lost 3 bases and J lost 0, with 9 bases in between. The CDR3 has 15 residues. For the CDR3, the DNA is TGTGCCTGGAGAAGAGAGCCCTCCTATAATTCACCCCTCCACTTT. This codes for CAWRREPSYNSPLHF.

The J gene is TRBJ2-7, the V gene TRBV6-6; 8 positions agree with TRBD2. Germline-derived CDR1 and CDR2 are MNHNY and SVGAGI (reference sequence). V gave up 5 bases and J gave up 4 bases; unmatched junction bases: 16. This CDR3 is built from 17 residues. CDR3 DNA sequence: TGTGCCAGCAGTCCCTTTGGGGCCGGGGGGGGATCGTACGAGCAGTACTTC. Protein: CASSPFGAGGGSYEQYF.

This chain connects TRBV19 to TRBJ1-3; D is undetermined. Trimming shortened V by 2 bases and J by 0 bases, and 8 bases separated the two germline ends. Germline V gives CDR1 LNHDA, CDR2 SQIVND (reference sequence). This CDR3 has 15 amino acids. CDR3 nucleotide sequence: TGTGCCAGTAGTATAATTCAGAGCTCTGGAAACACCATATATTTT. Protein sequence: CASSIIQSSGNTIYF.

J is TRBJ1-2 and V is TRBV12-3 or TRBV12-4, with a weak D call TRBD1 (5 bases). Trimming took 6 bases from V and 7 from J, leaving 12 bases between them. The length of the CDR3 is 12 residues. DNA of the CDR3: TGTGCCAGCAGCCCGCTTCAGGGTGGCTACACCTTC. Translated: CASSPLQGGYTF.

This sequence joins TRBV6-5 and TRBJ2-7, with 8 bases fitting TRBD2. This CDR3 is 12 amino acids long. V shed 6 bases, J shed 5 bases, and the junction held 3 bases outside the gene matches. Germline CDR1 is MNHEY and CDR2 is SVGAGI. DNA of the CDR3: TGTGCCAGCAGCCGGACTAGCAACGAGCAGTACTTC. Its translation: CASSRTSNEQYF.

The chain employs TRBV24-1 and TRBJ1-2, with D possibly TRBD1 on 5 matching bases. The ends were cut back, 9 bases at V and 4 bases at J, with 14 bases in the middle. There are 13 residues in the CDR3. Germline CDR1 KGHDR, CDR2 SFDVKD. The CDR3 DNA is TGTGCCACCTCCACGGCGGGGACCTATGGCTACACCTTC. Translated: CATSTAGTYGYTF.

V and J are TRBV29-1 and TRBJ1-2, with D unclear. The V gene lost 3 bases and the J gene lost 1 base, with 24 bases spanning the gap. CDR3 length: 18 amino acids. From germline, CDR1 is SQVTM and CDR2 ANQGSEA. The CDR3 region is CSVEEEGGSWTNNYGYTF. The CDR3 nucleotides are TGCAGCGTTGAGGAAGAGGGTGGGTCCTGGACCAATAACTATGGCTACACCTTC.

The chain recombines TRBV19 with TRBJ1-5; D gene unclear. CDR1 is LNHDA and CDR2 is SQIVND in the germline V gene (reference sequence). This CDR3 has 12 residues. Trimming cost V 9 bases and J 1 base, with 7 bases left between them. CDR3 sequence reads: CASSGSNQPQHF. CDR3 DNA sequence: TGTGCCAGCAGCGGGAGCAATCAGCCCCAGCATTTT.

This chain links TRBV7-9 with TRBJ2-1; 8 bases line up with TRBD2. Germline CDR1 reads SEHNR; CDR2 reads FQNEAQ (reference sequence). CDR3 size: 14 residues. V shed 8 bases, J shed 2 bases, and the junction held 5 bases outside the gene matches. The CDR3 protein is CASQREITYNEQFF. The CDR3 bases are TGTGCCAGCCAGCGGGAGATAACCTACAATGAGCAGTTCTTC.

CDR3 amino acids: CASSQVRGMNGYTF. Written as DNA, the CDR3 is TGTGCCAGCAGCCAAGTGCGGGGGATGAATGGCTACACCTTC. The chain combines TRBV3-1 (or the pseudogene TRBV3-2) with TRBJ1-2; D perhaps matches TRBD1 (5 bases). Deletions cut 1 base from V and 6 bases from J, with 12 bases between. Germline V gene data show CDR1 as LGHDT and CDR2 as YNNKEL (reference sequence). There are 14 residues in the CDR3.

The genes are TRBV12-3 or TRBV12-4 and TRBJ1-2; D gene uncertain. CDR3 length: 13 residues. Trimming removed 6 bases from V and 8 bases from J, with 16 bases in between. This CDR3 reads CASSPMGNIGYTF. DNA for the CDR3: TGTGCCAGCAGCCCCATGGGTAATATAGGCTACACCTTC.

This sequence joins TRBV9 and TRBJ2-2; 8 nucleotides line up with TRBD1. CDR1 SGDLS and CDR2 YYNGEE come from the germline V gene. The CDR3 is 13 residues long. The V and J ends lost 5 bases and 6 bases, in that order; junction bases with no gene match: 3. The CDR3 DNA reads as TGTGCCAGCAGTCGACAGGGGTCCGGGGAGCTGTTTTTT. Its protein product is CASSRQGSGELFF. Using reference TRBV9 and TRBJ2-2 for the parts outside the CDR3, the full variable domain is DSGVTQTPKHLITATGQRVTLRCSPRSGDLSVYWYQQSLDQGLQFLIQYYNGEERAKGNILERFSAQQFPDLHSELNLSSLELGDSALYFCASSRQGSGELFFGEGSRLTVL.

The chain couples TRBV9 to TRBJ2-1; TRBD2 matches 8 bases. After removal of 0 bases from V and 7 bases from J, the junction contained 12 bases not matched to a gene. Germline V lookup: CDR1 SGDLS, CDR2 YYNGEE. The CDR3 loop spans 17 amino acids. This CDR3 reads CASSVGGTSAYLNEQFF. The CDR3 region has the DNA TGTGCCAGCAGCGTAGGAGGGACTAGTGCATATCTTAATGAGCAGTTCTTC.

J is TRBJ1-1 and V is TRBV27; D is undetermined. Trimming removed 7 bases from V and 1 base from J, with 10 bases in between. This CDR3 spans 13 amino acids. Germline V CDR1 and CDR2: MNHEY, SMNVEV (reference sequence). The CDR3 DNA reads as TGTGCCAGCAATACCGCAGCGAACACTGAAGCTTTCTTT. This sequence encodes CASNTAANTEAFF.